The entry below gives a single T cell receptor (beta chain) sequence along with its context. Its antigen is still unknown. The entry originates in a study of T cells in tumors after PD-1 blockade. Looking at the study overall: Excluded were patients with checkpoint blockade, immunosuppressants, or radiotherapy or other anti-cancer therapy within 4 weeks. Daily vismodegib 150 mg continued in a subset of anti-PD-1-treated patients. Study-wide findings and caveats: Peripheral recruitment is suggested, as some novel exhausted tumor clones were in pre-treatment blood.

The protocol was immunoSEQ multiplex PCR, while the TCRdb copy is restricted to in-frame clones and leaves out a portion. The sample has 7,000 to 9,000 clones; 55% to 70% are singletons. The V and J ends lost 2 bases and 8 bases respectively, with 14 bases between them. The CDR3 extends over 14 amino acids. The chain employs TRBV6-7 and TRBJ2-3; possible D gene TRBD2, 6 bases. TRBV6-7 falls under the ORF class, with uncertain function. The sequence was obtained from a human donor with basal cell carcinoma. The material was tumor tissue, obtained after anti-PD-1 treatment. The DNA of the CDR3 is TGTGCCAGCAGTTACCGGAGGGTGCGAGGTACGCAGTATTTT. Translated, it gives CASSYRRVRGTQYF.